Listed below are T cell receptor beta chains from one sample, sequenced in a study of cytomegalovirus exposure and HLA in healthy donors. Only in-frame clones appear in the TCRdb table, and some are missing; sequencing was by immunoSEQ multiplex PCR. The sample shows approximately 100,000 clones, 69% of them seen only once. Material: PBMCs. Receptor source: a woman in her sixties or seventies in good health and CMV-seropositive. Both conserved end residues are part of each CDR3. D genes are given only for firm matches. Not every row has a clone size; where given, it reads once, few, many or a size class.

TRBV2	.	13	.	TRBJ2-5	TGTGCCAGCACCTTTCGTTGGGCAGAGACCCAGTACTTC	CASTFRWAETQYF
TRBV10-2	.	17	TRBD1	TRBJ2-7	TGCGCCAGCAGTGAGATTGGAAAGGGACAGGGGGCGTACGAGCAGTACTTC	CASSEIGKGQGAYEQYF
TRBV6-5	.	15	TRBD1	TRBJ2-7	TGTGCCAGCAGTTACCCTCGGACAGGGGGCTACGAGCAGTACTTC	CASSYPRTGGYEQYF
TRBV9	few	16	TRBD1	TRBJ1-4	TGTGCCAGCAGCGTAGGGGGTGCAGGGGGGAATGAAAAACTGTTTTTT	CASSVGGAGGNEKLFF
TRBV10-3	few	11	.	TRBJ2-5	TGTGCCCAGGGCAGGGGAGAGACCCAGTACTTC	CAQGRGETQYF
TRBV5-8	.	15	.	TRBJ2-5	TGTGCCAGCAGTCCCGGGACTTCGAAACAAGAGACCCAGTACTTC	CASSPGTSKQETQYF
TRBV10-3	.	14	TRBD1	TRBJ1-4	TGTGCCATCAGTGTGGGGACAGGGAATGAAAAACTGTTTTTT	CAISVGTGNEKLFF
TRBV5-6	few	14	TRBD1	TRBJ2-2	TGTGCCATGTCGGGACAGGGGAACACCGGGGAGCTGTTTTTT	CAMSGQGNTGELFF
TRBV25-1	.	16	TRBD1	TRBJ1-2	TGTGCCAGCAGTGACTCGGGACAGCCGATCTATTATGGCTACACCTTC	CASSDSGQPIYYGYTF
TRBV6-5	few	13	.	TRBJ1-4	TGTGCCAGCAGCCGGACAGCAAATGAAAAACTGTTTTTT	CASSRTANEKLFF
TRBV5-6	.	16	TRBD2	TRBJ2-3	TGTGCCAGCGGGACTAGCGGGGGGACTAGCACAGATACGCAGTATTTT	CASGTSGGTSTDTQYF
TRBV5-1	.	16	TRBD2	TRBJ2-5	TGCGCCAGCAGCTTAGGACTAGCGGGGGGCCAAGAGACCCAGTACTTC	CASSLGLAGGQETQYF
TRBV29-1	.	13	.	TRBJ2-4	TGCAGCGTTGAAAGCCTAGCCGGGAACATTCAGTACTTC	CSVESLAGNIQYF
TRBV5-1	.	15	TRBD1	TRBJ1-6	TGCGCCAGCAGCACGGGTGGGACAGGTAATTCACCCCTCCACTTT	CASSTGGTGNSPLHF
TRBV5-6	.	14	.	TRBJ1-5	TGTGCCAGTAGCCCCCAGGGGAGTGCCCAGCCCCAGCATTTT	CASSPQGSAQPQHF